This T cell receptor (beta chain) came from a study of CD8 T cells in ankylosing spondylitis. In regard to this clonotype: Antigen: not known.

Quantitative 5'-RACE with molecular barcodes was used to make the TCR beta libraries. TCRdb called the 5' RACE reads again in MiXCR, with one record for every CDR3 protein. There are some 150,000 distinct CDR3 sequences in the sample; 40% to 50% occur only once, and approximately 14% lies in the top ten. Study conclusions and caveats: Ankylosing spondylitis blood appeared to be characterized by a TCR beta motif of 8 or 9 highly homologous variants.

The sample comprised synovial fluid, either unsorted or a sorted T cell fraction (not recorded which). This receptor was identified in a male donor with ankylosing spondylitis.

CDR3: CASSQDSRDTGELFF. CDR3 nucleotide sequence: TGCGCCAGCAGCCAAGATTCCCGGGACACCGGGGAGCTGTTTTTT. The chain couples TRBV4-3 to TRBJ2-2; D unresolved. The germline CDR1 and CDR2 sequences are LGHNA and YSLEER. The CDR3 loop spans 15 amino acids. Trimming stripped 0 bases from V and 3 bases from J, with 8 bases between.